This TCR beta chain comes out of a study of CD8+ T cells in alopecia areata. Findings and limits, study-wide: Given one nonresponder, whether baseline CD8+ expansion relates to response remains uncertain. Scalp clonality decreased significantly with tofacitinib, and so did expanded CD8+ clones among the top 100.

Treatment specified: oral pan-JAK inhibitor, 5-10 mg twice daily. Sorting of PBMCs yielded the CD4+ and CD8+ T cells. Extracted from the samples, RNA was reverse transcribed into cDNA to serve as the sequencing template. Measured with immunoSEQ multiplex PCR; TCRdb has only the in-frame clones, and not every one. The data contain about 200,000 clones, around 64% of them singletons. Remarks on this clone: Its antigen is still unknown.

This clonotype was obtained from a human donor with alopecia areata. Sample: CD4+ T cells sorted from blood, taken around week 49, from a patient treated with tofacitinib.

CDR3 DNA: TGCGCCAGCAGCCAAGCACGGGTGGCAGGGGCCATTCATGGTGACACTGAAGCTTTCTTT. Its translation is CASSQARVAGAIHGDTEAFF. The chain has TRBV4-3 and TRBJ1-1, with D perhaps TRBD1 (6 bases). Trimming stripped 1 base from V and 3 bases from J, with 27 bases between. Per the germline V gene, CDR1 is LGHNA and CDR2 is YSLEER. The CDR3 consists of 20 residues.